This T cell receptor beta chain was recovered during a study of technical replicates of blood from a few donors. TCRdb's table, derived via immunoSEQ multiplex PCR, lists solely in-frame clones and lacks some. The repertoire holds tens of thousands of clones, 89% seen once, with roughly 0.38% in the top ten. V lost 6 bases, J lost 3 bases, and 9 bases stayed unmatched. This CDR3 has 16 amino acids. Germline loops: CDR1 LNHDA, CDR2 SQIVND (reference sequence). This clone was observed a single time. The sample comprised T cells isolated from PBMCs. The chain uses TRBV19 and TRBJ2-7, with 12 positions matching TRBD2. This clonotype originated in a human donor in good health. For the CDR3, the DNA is TGTGCCAGTAGACAAACCGGACTAGCGGGGCACTACGAGCAGTACTTC. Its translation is CASRQTGLAGHYEQYF.